This T cell receptor beta chain was observed in a study of identical twins. General study results and limits: Insertion counts were lower in abundant cord blood beta clonotypes, a trend that memory repertoires did not show.

Comment on this clonotype: Its antigen is unidentified.

TCRdb re-derived calls from the 5' RACE reads in MiXCR, one entry per CDR3 protein. The table records some 210,000 distinct CDR3 sequences, less than 20% of them present only once. Germline V lookup: CDR1 PRHDT, CDR2 FYEKMQ (reference sequence). The V and J ends lost 5 bases and 4 bases, in that order; junction bases with no gene match: 5. The CDR3 totals 15 residues. These data also featured in a second study, about T cells expressing NK-cell markers. In that study: The study found dominant NKG2C+ clonotypes at roughly 1.0-7.5% of CD8+ T cells in five or six donors.

V usage is TRBV13 and J usage is TRBJ2-3; 11 nucleotides agree with TRBD2. This sequence was found in a woman between 18 and 29 years old in good health. Sequencing used CD8+ T cells sorted from blood. The chain's CDR3 is CASSGGLAAPDTQYF. CDR3 bases: TGTGCCAGCAGCGGGGGACTAGCGGCCCCAGATACGCAGTATTTT.